This T cell receptor (beta chain) was observed in a study of human T cells and chemical hapten exposure (dated by TCRdb to the early 2020s). Background on the whole study: Libraries were combined into a pool for sequencing, and differences in TCR yield between samples came mainly from small differences in library volumes within the pool. This study followed changes in the peripheral blood TCR repertoire in vivo during primary and secondary sensitization of alopecia patients to the hapten diphenylcyclopropenone (DPC). General study outcomes and caveats: After repeated subsampling, the strength of the expansion versus patch-test correlation and the threshold at which it became significant changed. No change with DPC sensitization was found in the number of TCRs above 1 in 1000 frequency, and no evidence of global repertoire structure alterations was found.

Library preparation attached unique molecular identifiers to individual cDNA molecules for quantitative, reproducible TCR counting. From each blood RNA sample, both TCR alpha and TCR beta chains were sequenced. The authors processed their data as follows. The median number of TCRs per sample was over 85,000, ranging from 23,224 to 690,600. The Decombinator software suite was used to annotate the V, J and CDR3 of the TCR reads. To make PS versus PT1 abundance plots, every sample was subsampled to the same number of TCRs (28,000). TCRs were defined as expanded if absent before sensitization and observed at least eight times at the 2-week time point. TCRdb applied fastp at Q25 and MiXCR to the public reads, then kept only in-frame beta chains. Here each entry gathers all rows of one CDR3 protein and keeps the most common genes and DNA. The V and J calls follow TCRdb's processing rather than the paper's. The sample yields about 120,000 distinct CDR3 sequences; around 8.5% were counted once. The ten largest clonotypes hold just over 1.4% of the sample.

Unfractionated whole blood was collected in Tempus Blood RNA tubes, and total RNA was extracted from that blood. A handful of healthy volunteers acted as controls for TCR sequencing and had blood drawn at day 0, 2 weeks and 6 weeks. The cysteine opens and the phenylalanine closes a CDR3 of 15 amino acids. Of all the DNA, just the CDR3 is kept, 45 bases in frame from base 1. For CDR1 and CDR2, the germline V gene lists LGHNA and YSLEER. Trimming at the junction amounts to 3 bases on V and 6 bases on J, and the germline ends lie 15 bases apart. Many counts were recorded for this clonotype. There is no known antigen for this receptor. Per-nucleotide qualities are absent, and no much larger clonotype sits a single base away.

Recombination joined TRBV4-3 with TRBJ1-5, with TRBD1 perhaps the D gene, on 5 matching bases. Material: whole blood. The sequence was obtained from a human donor in good health. Some clones in this sample may be carry-over from other donors' samples. Donor details come from another sample of the same person, matched by shared clones. The CDR3 protein is CASSQGTGPGQPQHF. DNA sequence: TGCGCCAGCAGCCAGGGGACCGGGCCGGGTCAGCCCCAGCATTTT.